Below, 20 T cell receptor beta chains from the same sample are listed, as sequenced in a study of blood T cell repertoires in COVID-19. The data were produced by immunoSEQ multiplex PCR, yet TCRdb's version contains in-frame clones alone and is incomplete. This table has some 150,000 clones, 75% to 90% appearing once. Sequences were obtained from peripheral blood. The origin of the receptors is a man in his 60s with acute or convalescent COVID-19.

V usage is TRBV7-8 and J usage is TRBJ2-1, with D perhaps matching TRBD2 (5 bases). This CDR3 has 16 amino acids. The V gene's germline CDR1 is SGHVS and CDR2 FQNEAQ. V was clipped by 2 bases and J by 1 base, with 12 bases between them. The CDR3 loop reads CASSLKGRDSYNEQFF. The CDR3 coding sequence is TGTGCCAGCAGCTTAAAAGGTCGGGATTCCTACAATGAGCAGTTCTTC.

The chain carries TRBV14 and TRBJ2-2; 8 nucleotides align to TRBD1. Trimming took 8 bases from V and 1 from J; bases not matched to a gene: 6. This CDR3 has 15 residues. Germline CDR1 SGHDN, CDR2 FVKESK. This CDR3 is CASQPQGGNTGELFF. CDR3 nucleotide sequence: TGTGCCAGCCAGCCACAGGGGGGGAACACCGGGGAGCTGTTTTTT.

The chain joins TRBV11-2 to TRBJ2-1, with 12 bases aligning to TRBD2. The CDR3 contains 16 residues. Germline CDR1 and CDR2: SGHAT and FQNNGV. The V segment lost 4 bases and the J segment 15 bases; nucleotides outside the gene matches: 16. The CDR3 protein is CASSSSGGAGIGGRFF. The DNA of the CDR3 is TGTGCCAGCAGCTCTAGCGGGGGGGCCGGGATAGGAGGTCGGTTCTTC.

V usage is TRBV7-6 and J usage is TRBJ2-3; D gene unclear. The germline V gene encodes CDR1 SGHVS and CDR2 FNYEAQ. The length of the CDR3 is 15 residues. Trimming left V 1 base short and J 2 bases short, with 10 bases between. Here the CDR3 reads CASSLVGGSTDTQYF. Written as DNA, the CDR3 is TGTGCCAGCAGCTTAGTCGGCGGTTCCACAGATACGCAGTATTTT.

The genes are TRBV6-5 and TRBJ1-2, with 9 bases aligning to TRBD1. CDR1 is MNHEY and CDR2 is SVGAGI in the germline V gene. The CDR3 has 15 amino acids. J was trimmed by 4 bases and V by 5 bases; bases with no gene match: 8. The CDR3 loop reads CASSPGTGSAYGYTF. DNA of the CDR3: TGTGCCAGCAGTCCGGGGACAGGGTCGGCCTATGGCTACACCTTC.

V and J are TRBV27 and TRBJ1-5; D remains ambiguous. In germline, CDR1 is MNHEY, CDR2 SMNVEV (reference sequence). This CDR3 has 16 amino acids. The V and J ends lost 3 bases and 6 bases respectively, with 18 bases between them. CDR3 nucleotide sequence: TGTGCCAGCAGTTTCGACGCCAGGTCGGCCGGTCAGCCCCAGCATTTT. Protein sequence: CASSFDARSAGQPQHF.

The gene calls are TRBV10-1 and TRBJ1-2; 7 bases line up with TRBD1. CDR1 WNHNN and CDR2 SYGVQD come from the germline V gene (reference sequence). The trim removed 11 bases at V and 2 bases at J, leaving 5 bases unmatched. This CDR3 spans 12 amino acids. Here the CDR3 reads CARATGNYGYTF. DNA for the CDR3: TGCGCCCGCGCGACAGGGAACTATGGCTACACCTTC.

The genes are TRBV11-2 and TRBJ2-1, with D possibly matching TRBD2 (6 bases). This CDR3 comprises 16 residues. V was cut by 5 bases and J by 6 bases, with 20 bases left in between. Germline CDR1 reads SGHAT; CDR2 reads FQNNGV. The CDR3 DNA follows: TGTGCCAGCAGCCCTAGGGGCGGGGTTTACCGCAATGAGCAGTTCTTC. Its translation: CASSPRGGVYRNEQFF.

V is TRBV15 and J is TRBJ2-6, with 7 positions matching TRBD1. This CDR3 spans 15 amino acids. Trimming took 8 bases from V and 2 from J; bases not matched to a gene: 6. Germline loops: CDR1 LNHNV, CDR2 YYDKDF (reference sequence). In DNA, the CDR3 is TGTGCCACCCGCCGAGACAGGGCTGGGGCCAACGTCCTGACTTTC. Amino acids: CATRRDRAGANVLTF.

V gene TRBV7-2 combines with J gene TRBJ2-3, with D perhaps matching TRBD2 (6 bases). This CDR3 region has 12 residues. V was clipped by 5 bases and J by 5 bases, with 8 bases between them. Germline CDR1 and CDR2: SGHTA and FQGNSA. Written as DNA, the CDR3 is TGTGCCAGCAGCCGAGCGGGAGATACGCAGTATTTT. Its protein product is CASSRAGDTQYF.

This clone showed up just once. J is TRBJ2-1 and V is TRBV30, with 13 bases fitting TRBD2. The CDR3 runs 16 residues. CDR1 and CDR2 (germline): GTSNPN, SVGIG (reference sequence). With V trimmed by 3 bases and J by 7 bases, 9 bases remained unmatched. The CDR3 region is CAWSSGTSGMVNEQFF. The DNA of the CDR3 is TGTGCCTGGAGCTCCGGGACTAGCGGGATGGTGAATGAGCAGTTCTTC.

The chain has TRBV29-1 and TRBJ1-1; D call uncertain. With 2 bases removed from V and 10 bases from J, the gap between germline ends came to 8 bases. The length of the CDR3 is 10 residues. Germline V CDR1 and CDR2: SQVTM, ANQGSEA. CDR3 nucleotides: TGCAGCGTTGAAAGCGTTCGAGCTTTCTTT. This gives the protein CSVESVRAFF.

J is TRBJ2-3 and V is TRBV9; D not resolved. There are 15 residues in the CDR3. Germline-derived CDR1 and CDR2 are SGDLS and YYNGEE. Trimming stripped 4 bases from V and 0 bases from J, with 12 bases between. The CDR3 DNA reads TGTGCCAGCAGCCCTCTACTCGGGAGCACAGATACGCAGTATTTT. Residues: CASSPLLGSTDTQYF.

The J gene is TRBJ2-3, the V gene TRBV18; 13 nucleotides agree with TRBD2. CDR1 KGHSH and CDR2 LQKENI come from the germline V gene. V shed 0 bases, J shed 7 bases, and the junction held 16 bases outside the gene matches. The CDR3 extends over 20 amino acids. This CDR3 reads CASSPPRTSGRTLLPHTQYF. CDR3 bases: TGTGCCAGCTCACCACCGCGGACTAGCGGGAGAACCTTACTCCCGCATACGCAGTATTTT.

J is TRBJ1-3 and V is TRBV3-1 (or the pseudogene TRBV3-2); D is perhaps TRBD1 (6 bases). CDR1 is LGHDT, CDR2 YNNKEL, per germline (reference sequence). This CDR3 has 13 amino acids. The V end lost 3 bases, the J end lost 8 bases, and 11 bases lay between the germline ends. The CDR3 bases are TGTGCCAGCAGCCAGGGGGCTGGTTACACCATATATTTT. This codes for CASSQGAGYTIYF.

The rearrangement uses TRBV21-1 and TRBJ2-4; the table's D call, TRBD2, was not checked against the DNA. TRBV21-1 is a documented pseudogene. The CDR3 is made up of 19 amino acids. The DNA for the CDR3 is TGTGCCAGCAGCAAAGCAGGGGGACAGGGGGCCCTAGCGGGAGGGGATCAGTACTTC. It encodes CASSKAGGQGALAGGDQYF.

This sequence joins TRBV3-1 (or the pseudogene TRBV3-2) and TRBJ1-1; D perhaps matches TRBD1 (5 bases). The CDR3 consists of 14 residues. V shed 1 base and J shed 8 bases, with 14 bases lying between them. Looked up from germline, CDR1 is LGHDT and CDR2 is YNNKEL (reference sequence). The CDR3 loop reads CASSQVRRRGEAFF. The DNA of the CDR3 is TGTGCCAGCAGCCAAGTCAGAAGGCGGGGGGAAGCTTTCTTT.

The J gene is TRBJ2-5, the V gene TRBV5-1; 7 bases are a match to TRBD1. This CDR3 comprises 13 residues. With 2 bases clipped from V and 4 bases from J, the junction kept 2 bases outside the gene matches. Germline assignment: CDR1 SGHRS and CDR2 YFSETQ. The CDR3 coding sequence is TGCGCCAGCAGCTTACAGGGGACAGAGACCCAGTACTTC. Translation gives CASSLQGTETQYF.

This sequence joins TRBV7-9 and TRBJ1-1, with D tentatively TRBD1 (5 bases). CDR3 size: 12 residues. Germline V lookup: CDR1 SEHNR, CDR2 FQNEAQ (reference sequence). Trimming left V 6 bases short and J 3 bases short, with 8 bases between. CDR3 sequence (DNA): TGTGCCAGCAGGGGGCGAGACACTGAAGCTTTCTTT. Encoded protein: CASRGRDTEAFF.

The table lists this clone with a count of one. The chain is built from TRBV19 and TRBJ2-3, with TRBD1 matching over 7 bases. CDR1 LNHDA and CDR2 SQIVND come from the germline V gene (reference sequence). V trimming: 5 bases; J trimming: 5 bases; junction bases outside the gene matches: 10. CDR3 length: 15 residues. As DNA, the CDR3 is TGTGCCAGTAGTCCCGGGACAGAAAGTCGAGATACGCAGTATTTT. It encodes CASSPGTESRDTQYF.